This T cell receptor (beta chain) was captured by sequencing in a study of T cell responses to AZD1222 COVID-19 vaccine. Assay used: immunoSEQ multiplex PCR; TCRdb lists only in-frame clones, some missing. The sample has under 150,000 clones, 90% seen once. This clone turned up a few times. This CDR3 contains 16 residues. V gave up 2 bases and J gave up 8 bases; unmatched junction bases: 12. Germline loops: CDR1 LGHNA, CDR2 YSLEER. The genes are TRBV4-3 and TRBJ1-2; 9 nucleotides line up with TRBD1. Sequences were derived from peripheral blood, sampled on day 0 of AZD1222 vaccination. This TCR came from an adult in good health. As DNA, the CDR3 is TGCGCCAGCAGCCAATCTCTTACGGGACAGGGCCGCGGCTACACCTTC. It encodes CASSQSLTGQGRGYTF.